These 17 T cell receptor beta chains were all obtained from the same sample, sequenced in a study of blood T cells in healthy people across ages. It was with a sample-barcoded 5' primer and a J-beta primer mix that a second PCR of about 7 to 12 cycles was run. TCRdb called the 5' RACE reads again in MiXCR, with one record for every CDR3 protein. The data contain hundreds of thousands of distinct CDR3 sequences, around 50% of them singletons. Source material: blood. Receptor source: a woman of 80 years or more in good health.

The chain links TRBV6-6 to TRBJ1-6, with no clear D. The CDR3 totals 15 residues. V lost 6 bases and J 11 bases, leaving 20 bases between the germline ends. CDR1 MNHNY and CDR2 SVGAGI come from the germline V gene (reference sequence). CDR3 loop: CASRGLNSLGPPLHF. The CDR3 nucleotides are TGTGCCAGCAGGGGCCTTAACTCCCTCGGGCCACCCCTCCACTTT.

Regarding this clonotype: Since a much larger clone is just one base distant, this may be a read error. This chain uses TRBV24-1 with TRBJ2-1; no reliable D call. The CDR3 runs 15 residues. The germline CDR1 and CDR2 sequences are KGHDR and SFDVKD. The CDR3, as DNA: TGTGCCACCGGTGATCCCCCTTTAGGGTTCGATGAGCAGTTCTTC. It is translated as CATGDPPLGFDEQFF.

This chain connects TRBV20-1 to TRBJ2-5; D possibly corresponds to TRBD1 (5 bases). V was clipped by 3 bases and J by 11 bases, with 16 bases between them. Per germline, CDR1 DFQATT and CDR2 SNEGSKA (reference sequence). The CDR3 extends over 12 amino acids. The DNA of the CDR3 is TGCAGTGCTAGTGACAGCCTGCGAGAGCAGTACTTC. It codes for CSASDSLREQYF.

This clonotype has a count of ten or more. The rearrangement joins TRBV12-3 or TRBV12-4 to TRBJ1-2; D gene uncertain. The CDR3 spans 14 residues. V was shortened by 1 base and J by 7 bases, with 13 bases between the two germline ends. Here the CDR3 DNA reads TGTGCCAGCAGTTTAGATCCCCGAATCGGTGGCTACACCTTC. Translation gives CASSLDPRIGGYTF.

The CDR3, as DNA: TGTGCCAGCAGTCCCGAGAGCCTTGTCTACGAGCAGTACTTC. Translating gives CASSPESLVYEQYF. The genes are TRBV6-5 and TRBJ2-7; D unclear. CDR3 length equals 14 residues. The V end lost 5 bases, the J end lost 3 bases, and 14 bases lay between the germline ends. Germline-derived CDR1 and CDR2 are MNHEY and SVGAGI.

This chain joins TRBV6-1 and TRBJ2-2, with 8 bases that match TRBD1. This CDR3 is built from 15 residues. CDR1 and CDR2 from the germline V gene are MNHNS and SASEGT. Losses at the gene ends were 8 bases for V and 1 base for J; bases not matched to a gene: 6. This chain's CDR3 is CASAFDRGNTGELFF. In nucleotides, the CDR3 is TGTGCCAGCGCCTTCGACAGGGGGAACACCGGGGAGCTGTTTTTT.

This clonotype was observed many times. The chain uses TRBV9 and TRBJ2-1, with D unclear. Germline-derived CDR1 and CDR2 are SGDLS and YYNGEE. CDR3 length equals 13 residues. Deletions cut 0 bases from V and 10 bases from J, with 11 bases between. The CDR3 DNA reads TGTGCCAGCAGCGTAGGGGCAGAGCAAGAGCAGTTCTTC. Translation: CASSVGAEQEQFF.

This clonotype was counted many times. CDR3 sequence reads: CASGSGGVYGYTF. Here the CDR3 DNA reads TGTGCTAGTGGTTCTGGGGGAGTCTATGGCTACACCTTC. The chain is built from TRBV12-5 and TRBJ1-2; TRBD1 might be the D (5 bases). Germline CDR1 LGHNT, CDR2 FRNRAP. This CDR3 is built from 13 residues. V was trimmed by 4 bases and J by 4 bases, leaving 10 bases between them.

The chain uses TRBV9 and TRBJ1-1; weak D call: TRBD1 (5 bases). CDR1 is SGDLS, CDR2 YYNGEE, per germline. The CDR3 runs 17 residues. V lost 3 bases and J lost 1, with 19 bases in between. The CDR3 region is CASSGEFGVGGNTEAFF. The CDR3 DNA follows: TGTGCCAGCAGCGGCGAGTTTGGGGTGGGGGGGAACACTGAAGCTTTCTTT.

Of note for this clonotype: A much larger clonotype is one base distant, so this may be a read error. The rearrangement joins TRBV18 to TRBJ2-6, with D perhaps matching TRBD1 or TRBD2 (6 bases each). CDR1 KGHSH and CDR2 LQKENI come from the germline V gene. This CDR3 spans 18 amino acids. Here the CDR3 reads CAGSLDSGLSSGANVLTF. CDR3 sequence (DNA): TGTGCCGGCTCACTGGACAGCGGGTTAAGCTCTGGGGCCAACGTCCTGACTTTC.

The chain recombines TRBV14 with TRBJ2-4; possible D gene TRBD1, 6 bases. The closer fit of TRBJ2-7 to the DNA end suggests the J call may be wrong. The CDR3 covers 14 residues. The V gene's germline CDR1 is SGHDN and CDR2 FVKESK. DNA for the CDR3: TGTGCCAGCAGCCGGGACACAGTGAACTACGAGCAGTACTTC. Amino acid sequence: CASSRDTVNYEQYF.

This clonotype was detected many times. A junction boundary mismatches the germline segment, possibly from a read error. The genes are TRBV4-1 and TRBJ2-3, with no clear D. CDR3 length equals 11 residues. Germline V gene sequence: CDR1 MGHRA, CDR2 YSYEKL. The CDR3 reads CASSQGDTQYF. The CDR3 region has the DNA TGTGCCAGCAGCCAAGGAGATACGCAGTATTTT.

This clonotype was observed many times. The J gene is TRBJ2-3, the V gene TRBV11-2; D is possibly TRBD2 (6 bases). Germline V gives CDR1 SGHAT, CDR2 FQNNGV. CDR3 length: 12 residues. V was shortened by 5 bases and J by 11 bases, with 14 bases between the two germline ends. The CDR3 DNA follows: TGTGCCAGCAGCCCGGAGGGTAAGATGCAGTATTTT. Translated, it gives CASSPEGKMQYF. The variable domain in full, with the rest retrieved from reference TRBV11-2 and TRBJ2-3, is EAGVAQSPRYKIIEKRQSVAFWCNPISGHATLYWYQQILGQGPKLLIQFQNNGVVDDSQLPKDRFSAERLKGVDSTLKIQPAKLEDSAVYLCASSPEGKMQYFGPGTRLTVL.

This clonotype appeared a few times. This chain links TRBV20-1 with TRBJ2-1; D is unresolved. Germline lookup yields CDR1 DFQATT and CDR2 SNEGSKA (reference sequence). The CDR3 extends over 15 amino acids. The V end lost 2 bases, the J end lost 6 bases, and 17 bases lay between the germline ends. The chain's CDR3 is CSARNLPNLGNEQFF. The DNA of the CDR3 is TGCAGTGCTAGAAATCTACCAAACCTGGGCAATGAGCAGTTCTTC.

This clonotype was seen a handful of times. DNA of the CDR3: TGTGCCAGCAGCACAAACCAGGACGGAACCTACGAGCAGTACTTC. Encoded protein: CASSTNQDGTYEQYF. This chain joins TRBV27 and TRBJ2-7, with D unclear. Trimming pared 6 bases from V and 2 bases from J, leaving 17 bases between. Germline lookup yields CDR1 MNHEY and CDR2 SMNVEV (reference sequence). CDR3 length: 15 residues.

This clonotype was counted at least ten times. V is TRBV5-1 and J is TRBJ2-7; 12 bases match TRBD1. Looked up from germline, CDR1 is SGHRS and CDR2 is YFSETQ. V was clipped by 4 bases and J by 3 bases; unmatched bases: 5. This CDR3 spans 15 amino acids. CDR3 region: CASSTGTGGHYEQYF. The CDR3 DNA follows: TGCGCCAGCAGCACGGGGACAGGGGGCCACTACGAGCAGTACTTC.

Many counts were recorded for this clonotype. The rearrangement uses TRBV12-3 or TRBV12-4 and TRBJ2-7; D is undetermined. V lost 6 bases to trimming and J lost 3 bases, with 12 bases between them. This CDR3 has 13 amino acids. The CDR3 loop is CASSLINYYEQYF. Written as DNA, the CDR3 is TGTGCCAGCAGCTTGATAAACTACTACGAGCAGTACTTC.